This passage covers 10 T cell receptor beta chains from one sample sequenced in a study of cytotoxic CD8 clonotypes in ibrutinib-treated CLL. Generated by immunoSEQ multiplex PCR, the TCRdb table keeps only in-frame clones and is missing some. Of 100,000 to 150,000 clones in the sample, 70% to 90% were seen once. The sample consisted of PBMCs, taken after 24 months of ibrutinib treatment. The source is a human donor with chronic lymphocytic leukemia.

The chain combines TRBV18 with TRBJ2-7; TRBD2 agrees at 8 bases. CDR1 and CDR2 (germline): KGHSH, LQKENI. Losses at the gene ends were 6 bases for V and 3 bases for J; bases not matched to a gene: 4. The length of the CDR3 is 13 residues. Here the CDR3 reads CASSLAGSYEQYF. The CDR3 DNA reads as TGTGCCAGCTCGTTAGCGGGGAGCTACGAGCAGTACTTC.

The J gene is TRBJ2-7, the V gene TRBV19, with 11 nucleotides matching TRBD2. The CDR3 is 15 residues long. CDR1 is LNHDA and CDR2 is SQIVND in the germline V gene (reference sequence). After removal of 6 bases from V and 0 bases from J, the junction contained 4 bases not matched to a gene. This CDR3 is CASSPGTSGSYEQYF. As DNA, the CDR3 is TGTGCCAGTAGCCCCGGGACTAGCGGCTCCTACGAGCAGTACTTC.

This clone occurred a few times. The chain uses TRBV28 and TRBJ2-3, with unresolved D. This CDR3 is 15 amino acids long. The V end lost 4 bases, the J end lost 2 bases, and 13 bases lay between the germline ends. The germline CDR1 and CDR2 sequences are MDHEN and SYDVKM. The CDR3 reads CASSSPAKATDTQYF. The CDR3 region has the DNA TGTGCCAGCAGTTCGCCCGCTAAGGCCACAGATACGCAGTATTTT.

This sequence joins TRBV27 and TRBJ1-3; 7 bases map to TRBD1. CDR3 size: 15 residues. The germline V gene has CDR1 MNHEY and CDR2 SMNVEV (reference sequence). The J segment lost 0 bases and the V segment lost 6 bases, leaving 5 bases of the junction unmatched. The CDR3 nucleotides are TGTGCCAGCAGACTCGGGACAGCCTCTGGAAACACCATATATTTT. This sequence encodes CASRLGTASGNTIYF.

In its sample, this clone was seen once. This sequence joins TRBV2 and TRBJ1-6; perhaps TRBD1 as D (5 bases). V was clipped by 6 bases and J by 0 bases, with 18 bases between them. This CDR3 spans 18 amino acids. Germline CDR1 is SNHLY and CDR2 is FYNNEI. CDR3 in amino acids: CASSTTGPESSYNSPLHF. For the CDR3, the DNA is TGTGCCAGCAGCACAACAGGTCCAGAAAGCTCCTATAATTCACCCCTCCACTTT.

The gene calls are TRBV7-9 and TRBJ2-7, with D possibly being TRBD1 (6 bases). The CDR3 length is 14 residues. Germline V gene data show CDR1 as SEHNR and CDR2 as FQNEAQ (reference sequence). The V end lost 3 bases, the J end lost 7 bases, and 16 bases lay between the germline ends. Here the CDR3 DNA reads TGTGCCAGCAGCTTCTGGAAGGGGGAGAGGGAGCAGTACTTC. Translation gives CASSFWKGEREQYF.

This chain joins TRBV5-4 and TRBJ2-7; D is possibly TRBD2 (6 bases). The germline V gene has CDR1 SGHNT and CDR2 YYREEE (reference sequence). V was clipped by 4 bases and J by 5 bases, with 10 bases between them. The CDR3 covers 12 residues. In DNA, the CDR3 is TGTGCCAGCAGCGTGGCGGGGAACGAGCAGTACTTC. Protein product: CASSVAGNEQYF.

CDR3 protein: CASSKNSREQFF. CDR3 DNA sequence: TGTGCCAGCAGCAAGAATTCTAGGGAGCAGTTCTTC. The rearrangement uses TRBV28 and TRBJ2-1; D gene ambiguous. Between the trimmed V and J ends, which lost 6 bases and 10 bases, there was a span of 13 bases. The CDR3 runs to 12 residues. Germline CDR1 and CDR2: MDHEN and SYDVKM.

The rearrangement uses TRBV12-5 and TRBJ2-1; D is undetermined. The ends were cut back, 1 base at V and 9 bases at J, with 10 bases in the middle. The germline V gene encodes CDR1 LGHNT and CDR2 FRNRAP. CDR3 length: 13 amino acids. The CDR3 region has the DNA TGTGCTAGTGGTTTGGATAGCAGGAGTGAGCAGTTCTTC. This sequence encodes CASGLDSRSEQFF.

This CDR3 reads CASSEARQNTGELFF. DNA of the CDR3: TGTGCCAGCAGTGAAGCAAGGCAGAACACCGGGGAGCTGTTTTTT. V is TRBV2 and J is TRBJ2-2; no clear D gene. With 0 bases removed from V and 1 base from J, the gap between germline ends came to 6 bases. The length of the CDR3 is 15 residues. CDR1 and CDR2 (germline): SNHLY, FYNNEI.